A single sample gave rise to the 8 T cell receptor beta chains below, sequenced in a study of T cell responses to AZD1222 COVID-19 vaccine. Repertoires were generated with immunoSEQ multiplex PCR, while TCRdb's copy carries only in-frame clones and drops some. Of fewer than 200,000 clones in the sample, 85% to 95% were seen once. Sample: peripheral blood, taken on day 0 of AZD1222 vaccination. Receptor source: an adult in good health.

This chain connects TRBV3-1 (or the pseudogene TRBV3-2) to TRBJ2-2, with D possibly TRBD2 on 7 matching bases. CDR3 size: 15 residues. The germline V gene has CDR1 LGHDT and CDR2 YNNKEL (reference sequence). Trimming removed 4 bases from V and 2 bases from J, with 11 bases in between. CDR3 in amino acids: CASSPGGPNTGELFF. The CDR3 region has the DNA TGTGCCAGCAGCCCCGGGGGGCCTAACACCGGGGAGCTGTTTTTT.

This chain joins TRBV19 and TRBJ1-5, with TRBD1 matching 8 bases. Looked up from germline, CDR1 is LNHDA and CDR2 is SQIVND (reference sequence). The V and J ends lost 10 bases and 6 bases, in that order; junction bases with no gene match: 8. This CDR3 spans 13 amino acids. The CDR3 spells CAIRGRWSQPQHF. CDR3 coding DNA: TGTGCCATCAGGGGGCGCTGGAGTCAGCCCCAGCATTTT.

The rearrangement links TRBV6-2 or TRBV6-3 to TRBJ2-4; TRBD2 agrees at 8 bases. The germline gives CDR1 MNHEY, CDR2 SVGEGT. This CDR3 has 19 amino acids. Trimming cost V 4 bases and J 0 bases; bases outside gene matches: 14. The CDR3 region is CASSFSLRQAGVAKNIQYF. As DNA, the CDR3 is TGTGCCAGCAGTTTTTCACTCCGACAAGCGGGAGTAGCCAAAAACATTCAGTACTTC.

In its sample, this clone was seen once. The rearrangement uses TRBV11-3 and TRBJ2-3, with 7 bases lining up with TRBD2. The CDR3 totals 15 residues. Germline V gene data show CDR1 as SGHNT and CDR2 as YENEEA. Trimming took 5 bases from V and 5 from J; bases not matched to a gene: 10. CDR3: CASSHGRGRKDTQYF. The CDR3 bases are TGTGCCAGCAGCCACGGGCGGGGGAGGAAAGATACGCAGTATTTT.

This rearrangement joins TRBV9 to TRBJ2-2, with a possible D match to TRBD1 (5 bases). V was cut by 5 bases and J by 7 bases, with 9 bases left in between. Germline CDR1 reads SGDLS; CDR2 reads YYNGEE. CDR3 length: 12 residues. The DNA for the CDR3 is TGTGCCAGCAGGGCAGACAGCGGGGAGCTGTTTTTT. Protein sequence: CASRADSGELFF.

Turning to this clone: A junction end diverges from the germline sequence, so it may reflect a read error. The rearrangement joins TRBV12-3 or TRBV12-4 to TRBJ2-3, with TRBD2 as a possible D gene (5 bases). The CDR3 covers 13 residues. The CDR3 sequence: CASSMASTDTQYF. DNA for the CDR3: TGTGCCAGCAGTATGGCTAGCACGGATACGCAGTATTTT.

The chain links TRBV7-9 to TRBJ1-1, with D possibly matching TRBD1 (5 bases). V lost 0 bases to trimming and J lost 1 base, with 9 bases between them. Per the germline V gene, CDR1 is SEHNR and CDR2 is FQNEAQ (reference sequence). The CDR3 spans 15 residues. CDR3: CASSLATDPNTEAFF. In nucleotides, the CDR3 is TGTGCCAGCAGCTTAGCGACAGATCCGAACACTGAAGCTTTCTTT.

This clone came up a few times. The chain combines TRBV6-1 with TRBJ1-5; D remains ambiguous. CDR1 is MNHNS, CDR2 SASEGT, per germline. The V and J ends lost 3 bases and 4 bases respectively, with 7 bases between them. This CDR3 region has 13 residues. The CDR3 bases are TGTGCCAGCAGTGACGGAGAGAATCAGCCCCAGCATTTT. Encoded protein: CASSDGENQPQHF.